This entry lists 24 T cell receptor beta chains sequenced from one sample in a study of CXCR3-negative and CXCR3-positive naive CD8 T cells. The study, taken as a whole, reports: Greater hydrophobicity was found in TRB CDR3s of CXCR3-positive naive cells than of CXCR3-negative naive cells.

No antigen has been identified for these receptors. The libraries of TRB cDNA were prepared using 5' RACE with UMI labels. TCRdb reprocessed the 5' RACE reads and keeps a single row for each CDR3 protein, giving no DNA. Its listing shows around 65,000 distinct CDR3 sequences. Sequencing was done on a sample of naive CXCR3+ CD8+ T cells from blood. Subset noted: CD45RO-CCR7+CD27+CD95- naive CD8+ T cells expressing CXCR3 (TNR3+). The receptors shown here come from a human donor in good health. Some clones in this sample may be carry-over from other donors' samples.

V gene TRBV6-2 or TRBV6-3 combines with J gene TRBJ2-7; TCRdb lists TRBD1, though no DNA is available to test this call. The CDR3 runs to 13 residues. CDR1 is MNHEY, CDR2 SVGEGT, per germline. CDR3 protein: CAISGTYTYEQYF.

The chain has TRBV29-1 and TRBJ1-1; TCRdb selects TRBD1, and the lack of DNA leaves this call unchecked. The CDR3 has 16 residues. The germline gives CDR1 SQVTM, CDR2 ANQGSEA. CDR3 loop: CSVEDPDGKEYTEAFF.

The chain's CDR3 is CASSSLLGRGYEQYF. The chain uses TRBV7-9 and TRBJ2-7. The germline gives CDR1 SEHNR, CDR2 FQNEAQ (reference sequence). The CDR3 extends over 15 amino acids.

The rearrangement joins TRBV12-3 or TRBV12-4 to TRBJ2-3; TCRdb's D gene call, TRBD2, goes unchecked for lack of DNA. CDR3 size: 11 residues. CDR3 protein: CATRLAGNQYF.

V gene TRBV7-9 combines with J gene TRBJ2-3; lacking DNA, the TRBD1 call made by TCRdb goes unchecked. From germline, CDR1 is SEHNR and CDR2 FQNEAQ (reference sequence). The CDR3 has 15 amino acids. CDR3 sequence reads: CASSYPVGQTDTQYF. The complete variable domain, with remaining parts taken from reference TRBV7-9 and TRBJ2-3, reads DTGVSQNPRHKITKRGQNVTFRCDPISEHNRLYWYRQTLGQGPEFLTYFQNEAQLEKSRLLSDRFSAERPKGSFSTLEIQRTEQGDSAMYLCASSYPVGQTDTQYFGPGTRLTVL.

This chain connects TRBV23-1 to TRBJ2-2; the D gene TCRdb calls, TRBD1, cannot be checked with no DNA. TRBV23-1 is annotated as an ORF whose role is uncertain. The CDR3 is 15 residues long. CDR3 sequence: CASIRDRGPHRGAVF.

The chain recombines TRBV27 with TRBJ2-2; TCRdb names TRBD2, which stays unverified in the absence of DNA. The CDR3 totals 17 residues. Germline V gene data show CDR1 as MNHEY and CDR2 as SMNVEV (reference sequence). CDR3 residues: CASMVERGDFNTGELFF.

The V gene is TRBV21-1, the J gene TRBJ1-5. TRBV21-1 is termed a pseudogene. The CDR3 has 15 residues. The CDR3 sequence is CASSTPSYSNQPQHF.

This sequence joins TRBV10-3 and TRBJ1-1. Germline-derived CDR1 and CDR2 are ENHRY and SYGVKD. CDR3 length: 14 residues. The CDR3 spells CAIMQSIMNTEAFF.

J is TRBJ2-3 and V is TRBV7-2; without DNA, the TCRdb call of TRBD1 cannot be checked. This CDR3 has 17 amino acids. CDR1 is SGHTA and CDR2 is FQGNSA in the germline V gene. CDR3 sequence: CASSSWWGAGETDTQYF.

J is TRBJ2-7 and V is TRBV7-9. From germline, CDR1 is SEHNR and CDR2 FQNEAQ (reference sequence). This CDR3 contains 12 residues. The CDR3 region is CASSLQTYEQYF.

V and J are TRBV29-1 and TRBJ2-1; TCRdb's D gene call, TRBD1, goes unchecked for lack of DNA. Germline CDR1 and CDR2: SQVTM and ANQGSEA. The CDR3 covers 15 residues. The CDR3 sequence: CSADGRDGGYNEQFF.

The chain employs TRBV2 and TRBJ2-5; TCRdb designates TRBD2, a call that cannot be tested without DNA. CDR3 size: 17 residues. Germline values: CDR1 SNHLY, CDR2 FYNNEI. CDR3 amino acids: CASSPRGSGDPQETQYF.

The J gene is TRBJ2-1, the V gene TRBV7-9; the TCRdb D gene call, TRBD2, has no DNA to confirm it. The CDR3 has 11 residues. The germline CDR1 and CDR2 sequences are SEHNR and FQNEAQ (reference sequence). This chain's CDR3 is CASSAGNEQFF.

The V call is TRBV4-1, the J call TRBJ2-1; TCRdb designates TRBD2, a call that cannot be tested without DNA. The germline V gene has CDR1 MGHRA and CDR2 YSYEKL. The CDR3 runs to 15 residues. The CDR3 protein is CASSPLSGGANEQFF.

This rearrangement joins TRBV20-1 to TRBJ2-7; TCRdb gives TRBD1 as the D gene, but with no DNA this cannot be confirmed. The germline gives CDR1 DFQATT, CDR2 SNEGSKA (reference sequence). The CDR3 covers 13 residues. CDR3 protein: CSARPRTYPEQYF.

The rearrangement links TRBV20-1 to TRBJ2-4. CDR1 is DFQATT and CDR2 is SNEGSKA in the germline V gene (reference sequence). This CDR3 spans 12 amino acids. This CDR3 is CSARDDLNIQYF.

The chain uses TRBV6-2 or TRBV6-3 and TRBJ2-1. From germline, CDR1 is MNHEY and CDR2 SVGEGT. This CDR3 is 15 amino acids long. The chain's CDR3 is CASSSATSEFNEQFF.

Frequency places this clonotype as medium-sized. The chain is built from TRBV2 and TRBJ2-5; TCRdb calls TRBD2, which cannot be checked without DNA. Looked up from germline, CDR1 is SNHLY and CDR2 is FYNNEI. This CDR3 has 15 amino acids. Here the CDR3 reads CASSEAGLRMWTQYF.

The CDR3 protein is CASSDSGQGNGCTF. The rearrangement links TRBV6-4 to TRBJ1-2; as DNA is missing, the TRBD1 call by TCRdb cannot be tested. Germline V gene data show CDR1 as MRHNA and CDR2 as SNTAGT. The CDR3 length is 14 residues.

J is TRBJ2-3 and V is TRBV6-2 or TRBV6-3; with no DNA, the TCRdb D assignment of TRBD2 cannot be verified. This CDR3 contains 16 residues. Germline CDR1 MNHEY, CDR2 SVGEGT. CDR3: CASSYPSGGAGDTQYF.

The chain has TRBV15 and TRBJ2-1; TCRdb returns TRBD2, unconfirmable since there is no DNA. Germline V gene data show CDR1 as LNHNV and CDR2 as YYDKDF (reference sequence). The CDR3 contains 15 residues. The CDR3 protein is CATSARSGSYNEQFF.

This chain connects TRBV6-1 to TRBJ2-1; as DNA is missing, the TRBD1 call by TCRdb cannot be tested. In germline, CDR1 is MNHNS, CDR2 SASEGT. The CDR3 runs 12 residues. The CDR3 protein is CASARFENEQFF.

The chain joins TRBV6-2 or TRBV6-3 to TRBJ1-5; absent DNA, TCRdb's TRBD1 call cannot be checked. Germline V lookup: CDR1 MNHEY, CDR2 SVGEGT. The CDR3 covers 17 residues. CDR3 loop: CASSYTNRGTGLWPQHF.